A selection of T cell receptor beta chains follows, all from one sample in a study of shared clonotypes between healthy human individuals. Produced via immunoSEQ multiplex PCR; TCRdb's table is partial and in-frame only. The sample records over a million clones, 70% to 80% being singletons. The sequenced material came from memory CD4+ T cells from PBMCs. Receptor source: a man between 18 and 29 years old in good health. Some clones in this sample may be carry-over from other donors' samples. Both conserved end residues are part of each CDR3. The D gene is left open where the match is weak. Not every row has a clone size; where given, it reads once, few, many or a size class.

>TRBV5-6|TRBJ1-2|.|.
CASSLASLPGLGYTF
TGTGCCAGCAGCTTGGCCTCACTCCCGGGGTTAGGCTACACCTTC
>TRBV15|TRBJ1-3|.|.
CATSREQVGSGNTIYF
TGTGCCACCAGCAGAGAACAGGTCGGCTCTGGAAACACCATATATTTT
>TRBV7-2|TRBJ1-1|few|.
CASSTVLGTEAFF
TGTGCCAGCAGCACCGTCCTTGGCACTGAAGCTTTCTTT
>TRBV11-3|TRBJ1-1|.|.
CASSASRAKEAFF
TGTGCCAGCAGCGCATCCCGGGCCAAAGAAGCTTTCTTT
>TRBV11-2|TRBJ1-2|.|.
CASSPVYGQPLYGYTF
TGTGCCAGCAGCCCGGTTTACGGACAACCGCTCTATGGCTACACCTTC
>TRBV11-2|TRBJ2-7|.|.
CASSSSFYEQYF
TGTGCCAGCAGCTCCTCTTTCTACGAGCAGTACTTC
>TRBV5-1|TRBJ1-1|few|.
CASSLGGLTEAFF
TGCGCCAGCAGCTTGGGAGGGCTCACTGAAGCTTTCTTT
>TRBV5-1|TRBJ1-2|few|.
CASSFGDGYGYTF
TGCGCCAGCAGCTTCGGGGACGGCTATGGCTACACCTTC
>TRBV7-2|TRBJ1-1|.|.
CASTPRGRDAVGEAFF
TGTGCCAGCACCCCCCGGGGACGAGACGCGGTGGGGGAAGCTTTCTTT
>TRBV5-6|TRBJ2-7|.|TRBD1
CASSLRGGGRSEQYF
TGTGCCAGCAGCTTGAGAGGGGGCGGCCGGAGCGAGCAGTACTTC
>TRBV7-7|TRBJ2-2|.|.
CASSPDGNTGELFF
TGTGCCAGCAGCCCGGACGGGAACACCGGGGAGCTGTTTTTT
>TRBV7-2|TRBJ2-2|once|.
CASSIQGIAGELFF
TGTGCCAGCAGCATACAGGGTATTGCCGGGGAGCTGTTTTTT
>TRBV7-2|TRBJ2-5|.|TRBD2
CASTGGSQETQYF
TGTGCCAGCACGGGAGGGAGCCAAGAGACCCAGTACTTC
>TRBV5-4|TRBJ2-1|.|.
CASSLAGIYNEQFF
TGTGCCAGCAGCTTGGCCGGGATTTACAATGAGCAGTTCTTC
>TRBV19|TRBJ2-5|once|.
CASSIAARPAETQYF
TGTGCCAGTAGTATAGCCGCCAGGCCGGCTGAGACCCAGTACTTC
>TRBV28|TRBJ2-5|.|TRBD2
CATALILAAYQETQYF
TGTGCCACAGCACTTATCCTAGCGGCTTACCAAGAGACCCAGTACTTC
>TRBV6-5|TRBJ2-1|.|.
CASSPGAARNEQFF
TGTGCCAGCAGTCCGGGGGCGGCACGGAATGAGCAGTTCTTC
>TRBV28|TRBJ2-5|.|.
CASSTRENGQETQYF
TGTGCCAGCAGTACCCGGGAGAACGGACAAGAGACCCAGTACTTC
>TRBV18|TRBJ2-1|.|.
CASSQTPVGGGQFF
TGTGCCAGCTCACAGACACCTGTGGGGGGCGGGCAGTTCTTC
>TRBV29-1|TRBJ2-1|.|.
CSVEKQVYNEQFF
TGCAGCGTTGAAAAACAGGTATACAATGAGCAGTTCTTC
>TRBV19|TRBJ1-2|.|.
CASSAIYGYTF
TGTGCCAGTAGTGCGATCTATGGCTACACCTTC
>TRBV5-1|TRBJ1-4|.|TRBD1
CASSLDGQGDEKLFF
TGCGCCAGCAGCTTGGACGGACAGGGGGATGAAAAACTGTTTTTT
>TRBV18|TRBJ2-2|.|TRBD1
CASSPAGQGNTGELFF
TGTGCCAGCTCACCGGCGGGACAGGGGAACACCGGGGAGCTGTTTTTT
>TRBV7-6|TRBJ2-5|few|TRBD1
CASSPRTAGGGETQYF
TGTGCCAGCAGCCCTCGGACAGCAGGGGGCGGAGAGACCCAGTACTTC
>TRBV9|TRBJ2-5|few|TRBD2
CASSGPRGLAGVETQYF
TGTGCCAGCAGCGGACCCCGGGGACTAGCGGGAGTGGAGACCCAGTACTTC
>TRBV10-1|TRBJ2-7|.|TRBD1
CASSSGTGGNEQYF
TGCGCCAGCAGCTCCGGGACAGGTGGGAACGAGCAGTACTTC
>TRBV29-1|TRBJ2-1|once|.
CSGGGAAAGSYNEQFF
TGCAGCGGGGGCGGGGCAGCGGCAGGCTCCTACAATGAGCAGTTCTTC
>TRBV5-1|TRBJ2-1|.|TRBD2
CASSFLAGGATYNEQFF
TGCGCCAGCAGCTTCTTAGCGGGAGGTGCGACCTACAATGAGCAGTTCTTC
>TRBV4-2|TRBJ1-2|.|.
CASSQERQKFYGYTF
TGTGCCAGCAGCCAAGAAAGGCAAAAGTTCTATGGCTACACCTTC
>TRBV10-3|TRBJ2-7|once|.
CAISELRRGRVEQYF
TGTGCCATCAGTGAGCTCCGGCGGGGGCGGGTCGAGCAGTACTTC
>TRBV4-1|TRBJ1-4|.|.
CASSQAWGGEKTRANEKLFF
TGCGCCAGCAGCCAAGCCTGGGGGGGGGAGAAGACAAGGGCTAATGAAAAACTGTTTTTT
>TRBV2|TRBJ2-2|.|.
CASMGGTPPGELFF
TGTGCCAGCATGGGCGGGACTCCTCCCGGGGAGCTGTTTTTT
>TRBV19|TRBJ1-2|once|.
CASSIAGQGYGYTF
TGTGCCAGTAGTATAGCGGGACAAGGATATGGCTACACCTTC
>TRBV5-1|TRBJ2-3|.|TRBD1
CASSLELTGDRGRGDTQYF
TGCGCCAGCAGCTTGGAACTTACAGGAGACAGGGGTCGCGGGGATACGCAGTATTTT
>TRBV7-2|TRBJ2-1|.|TRBD2
CASSLSGLAGGNEQFF
TGTGCCAGCAGCTTATCGGGACTAGCGGGGGGCAATGAGCAGTTCTTC
>TRBV7-2|TRBJ2-2|.|TRBD2
CASSSPTSGNTGELFF
TGTGCCAGCAGCTCCCCCACTAGCGGAAACACCGGGGAGCTGTTTTTT
>TRBV6-1|TRBJ1-2|.|TRBD1
CASSEVGTASYGYTF
TGTGCCAGCAGTGAAGTTGGGACAGCATCCTATGGCTACACCTTC
>TRBV2|TRBJ1-1|few|.
CASSELSNTEAFF
TGTGCCAGCAGTGAGCTCTCAAACACTGAAGCTTTCTTT
>TRBV5-1|TRBJ1-2|.|.
CASSSSPGYGYTF
TGCGCCAGCAGCTCATCGCCAGGCTATGGCTACACCTTC
>TRBV29-1|TRBJ2-5|.|.
CSVVRIQETQYF
TGCAGCGTTGTACGGATACAAGAGACCCAGTACTTC
>TRBV6-1|TRBJ1-1|.|.
CASSEGTGRRAFF
TGTGCCAGCAGTGAAGGGACCGGGCGTCGAGCTTTCTTT
>TRBV7-2|TRBJ2-5|.|TRBD2
CASSLSGTSGRRETQYF
TGTGCCAGCAGCTTATCGGGGACTAGCGGGAGGAGAGAGACCCAGTACTTC
>TRBV5-4|TRBJ1-2|.|TRBD1
CASRARGGNGYTF
TGTGCCAGCAGGGCCAGGGGGGGCAACGGCTACACCTTC
>TRBV7-9|TRBJ2-3|.|.
CASSRSPGLGTDTQYF
TGTGCCAGCAGCCGGTCCCCGGGCTTGGGGACAGATACGCAGTATTTT
>TRBV5-4|TRBJ2-5|.|TRBD2
CASSLASGSAGETQYF
TGTGCCAGCAGCTTGGCGAGCGGGAGTGCGGGAGAGACCCAGTACTTC
>TRBV7-3|TRBJ2-2|.|.
CASSLQGSTGELFF
TGTGCCAGCAGCTTACAGGGTTCCACCGGGGAGCTGTTTTTT
>TRBV29-1|TRBJ1-1|.|.
CSVDRQRYTEAFF
TGCAGCGTGGACCGACAGAGATACACTGAAGCTTTCTTT
>TRBV19|TRBJ1-5|.|TRBD1
CASSPDRDQPQHF
TGTGCCAGTAGTCCTGACAGGGATCAGCCCCAGCATTTT